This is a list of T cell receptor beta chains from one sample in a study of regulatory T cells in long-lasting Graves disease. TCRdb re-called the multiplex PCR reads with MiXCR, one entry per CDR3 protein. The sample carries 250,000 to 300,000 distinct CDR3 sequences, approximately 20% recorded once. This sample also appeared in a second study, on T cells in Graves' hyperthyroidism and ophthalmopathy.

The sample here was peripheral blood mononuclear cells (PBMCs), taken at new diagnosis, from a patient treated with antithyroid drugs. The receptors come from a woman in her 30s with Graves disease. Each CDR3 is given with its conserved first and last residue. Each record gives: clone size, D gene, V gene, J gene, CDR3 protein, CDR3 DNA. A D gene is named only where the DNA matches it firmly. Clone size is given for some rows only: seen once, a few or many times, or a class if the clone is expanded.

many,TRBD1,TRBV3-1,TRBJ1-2,CASSPGQGALVSGYTF,TGTGCCAGCAGCCCCGGACAGGGGGCGCTTGTATCTGGCTACACCTTC
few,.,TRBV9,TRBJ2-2,CASSVAASTGELFF,TGTGCCAGCAGCGTAGCAGCGTCCACCGGGGAGCTGTTTTTT
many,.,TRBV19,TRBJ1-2,CASSIRVRTVDYGYTF,TGTGCCAGTAGTATTAGAGTTCGGACAGTGGACTATGGCTACACCTTC
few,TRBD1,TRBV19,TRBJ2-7,CASSTRRDRDYEQYF,TGTGCCAGTAGTACACGGCGGGACAGGGACTACGAGCAGTACTTC
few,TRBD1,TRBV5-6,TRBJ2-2,CASRPTGIVAGELFF,TGTGCCAGCAGGCCGACAGGGATCGTCGCCGGGGAGCTGTTTTTT
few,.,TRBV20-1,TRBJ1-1,CSAITTEGTEAFF,TGCAGTGCGATTACCACCGAGGGCACTGAAGCTTTCTTT
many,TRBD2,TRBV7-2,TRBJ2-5,CASSLTSGGLETQYF,TGTGCCAGCAGCTTGACTAGCGGGGGGTTAGAGACCCAGTACTTC
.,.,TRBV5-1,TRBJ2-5,CASSLVIQGDLETQYF,TGCGCCAGCAGCTTGGTTATTCAGGGGGACTTGGAGACCCAGTACTTC
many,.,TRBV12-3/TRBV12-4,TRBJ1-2,CASSKDGSYYGYTF,TGTGCCAGCAGTAAGGACGGCTCTTACTATGGCTACACCTTC
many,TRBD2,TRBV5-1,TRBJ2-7,CASSLLAGASSYEQYF,TGCGCCAGCAGCTTGCTAGCGGGGGCCTCCTCCTACGAGCAGTACTTC
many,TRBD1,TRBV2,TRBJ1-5,CASSGTGNQPQHF,TGTGCCAGCAGTGGGACAGGGAATCAGCCCCAGCATTTT
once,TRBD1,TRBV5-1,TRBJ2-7,CASSLDLDRVGEQYF,TGCGCCAGCAGCCTCGACCTGGACAGGGTCGGCGAGCAGTACTTC
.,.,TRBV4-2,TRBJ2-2,CASSQDMGDNTGELFF,TGTGCCAGCAGCCAAGATATGGGGGATAACACCGGGGAGCTGTTTTTT
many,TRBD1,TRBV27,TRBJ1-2,CASATGGNYGYTF,TGTGCCAGCGCGACAGGGGGGAACTATGGCTACACCTTC
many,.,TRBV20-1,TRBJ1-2,CSARDYGTATNYGYTF,TGCAGTGCTAGAGACTATGGCACAGCAACTAACTATGGCTACACCTTC
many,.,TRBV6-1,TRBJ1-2,CASYLGNYGYTF,TGTGCCAGCTATCTTGGTAACTATGGCTACACCTTC
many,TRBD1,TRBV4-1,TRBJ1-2,CASSQLRDSYGYTF,TGTGCCAGCAGCCAATTGCGGGACAGCTATGGCTACACCTTC
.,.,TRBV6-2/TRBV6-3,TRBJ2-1,CASLWAQGNEQFF,TGTGCCAGCCTATGGGCGCAGGGCAATGAGCAGTTCTTC
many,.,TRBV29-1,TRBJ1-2,CSVGKFKQGYGYTF,TGCAGCGTTGGAAAGTTCAAACAGGGCTATGGCTACACCTTC
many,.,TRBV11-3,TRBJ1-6,CARRGVGANSPLHF,TGTGCCAGAAGAGGCGTTGGGGCTAATTCACCCCTCCACTTT
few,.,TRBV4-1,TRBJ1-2,CASSQVLLGEYGYTF,TGCGCCAGCAGCCAAGTGCTGCTGGGCGAGTATGGCTACACCTTC
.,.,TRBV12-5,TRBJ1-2,CASGLDAGYTF,TGTGCTAGTGGTTTGGATGCTGGCTACACCTTC
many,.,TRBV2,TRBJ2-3,CASTVTSSTDTQYF,TGTGCCAGCACAGTTACTTCTAGCACAGATACGCAGTATTTT
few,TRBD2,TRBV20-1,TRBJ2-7,CSGISGGTHYEQYF,TGCAGTGGGATAAGCGGGGGGACCCACTACGAGCAGTACTTC
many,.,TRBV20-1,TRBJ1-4,CSARESWNEKLFF,TGCAGTGCTAGAGAGTCGTGGAATGAAAAACTGTTTTTT
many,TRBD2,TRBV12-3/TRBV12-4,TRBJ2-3,CASRLAGGWSTDTQYF,TGTGCCAGCAGGCTAGCGGGGGGGTGGAGCACAGATACGCAGTATTTT
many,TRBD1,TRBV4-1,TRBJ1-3,CASSKTGTGSGNTIYF,TGCGCCAGCAGCAAAACCGGGACAGGGTCCGGAAACACCATATATTTT
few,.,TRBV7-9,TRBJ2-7,CASSYFPITGGLRNEQYF,TGTGCCAGCAGTTATTTTCCGATCACAGGCGGATTAAGGAACGAGCAGTACTTC
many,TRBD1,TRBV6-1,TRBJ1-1,CASSKLKGTGSTEAFF,TGTGCCAGCAGCAAATTAAAAGGGACAGGTAGTACTGAAGCTTTCTTT